The 3 T cell receptor beta chains below were found in one sample sequenced in a study of beta chain features in type 1 diabetes. The whole isolated RNA underwent reverse transcription, so sequencing captured expressed TCRB transcripts. Method: immunoSEQ multiplex PCR; TCRdb's copy keeps in-frame clones and lacks some. The repertoire holds under 450,000 clones, about 16% seen once, with approximately 0.02% in the top ten. The sample taken for sequencing was naive CD4+ T cells from blood. These receptor sequences come from a woman between 18 and 30 years old in good health.

The chain couples TRBV9 to TRBJ2-1, with 8 bases matching TRBD2. With 0 bases clipped from V and 8 bases from J, the junction kept 7 bases outside the gene matches. This CDR3 is 15 amino acids long. The germline V gene encodes CDR1 SGDLS and CDR2 YYNGEE. The CDR3 nucleotides are TGTGCCAGCAGCGTAGTGAGCGGGAGCCGGGATGAGCAGTTCTTC. As protein: CASSVVSGSRDEQFF.

This clone occurred a few times. Other DNA sequences of this sample code for an identical CDR3. V usage is TRBV6-5 and J usage is TRBJ1-3; a weak D match, TRBD1 (6 bases). V lost 6 bases and J lost 7, with 10 bases in between. CDR1 and CDR2 from the germline V gene are MNHEY and SVGAGI. The CDR3 has 12 residues. CDR3 residues: CASRQGRNTIYF. Written as DNA, the CDR3 is TGTGCCAGCAGACAGGGTCGGAACACCATATATTTT.

The table lists this clone with a few counts. The gene calls are TRBV7-2 and TRBJ2-7; 10 bases align to TRBD1. Germline loops: CDR1 SGHTA, CDR2 FQGNSA. The junction had 11 bases not matched to a gene; V was cut back by 5 bases and J by 4 bases. The CDR3 has 16 amino acids. CDR3 DNA sequence: TGTGCCAGCAGCCACGACCCGGGACAGGGGCGGTACGAGCAGTACTTC. Translating it yields CASSHDPGQGRYEQYF. Full variable domain (remainder filled in from reference TRBV7-2 and TRBJ2-7): GAGVSQSPSNKVTEKGKDVELRCDPISGHTALYWYRQSLGQGLEFLIYFQGNSAPDKSGLPSDRFSAERTGGSVSTLTIQRTQQEDSAVYLCASSHDPGQGRYEQYFGPGTRLTVT.